The rows below give T cell receptor beta chains drawn from one sample of a study of regulatory dendritic cells for organ transplantation. Sequencing was performed with immunoSEQ multiplex PCR; in TCRdb, only in-frame clones are kept and a portion is missing. The sample lists under 40,000 clones; around nine tenths were seen once. Sequenced input: naive CD8+ T cells from blood. Every receptor here comes from a human donor in good health. The CDR3 runs from the conserved cysteine through the conserved F or W. Fields, in order: clone size, V gene, CDR3 protein. For some rows the clone size is stated as once, few or many, or as a class when expanded; others skip it.

size: -
V: TRBV6-6
CDR3: CASTGTAAYEQYF

size: few
V: TRBV9
CDR3: CASSAPTQETEAFF

size: -
V: TRBV28
CDR3: CASSSSRGGYEQYF

size: -
V: TRBV30
CDR3: CAWSVLTSGTYEQYF

size: -
V: TRBV9
CDR3: CASSPDSYEQYF

size: -
V: TRBV27
CDR3: CASSLTPGSRRNEQFF

size: -
V: TRBV25-1
CDR3: CASSGWTGVNEKLFF

size: -
V: TRBV4-3
CDR3: CASSRIRDTDQPQHF

size: -
V: TRBV5-8
CDR3: CASSFQTGDTDTQYF

size: once
V: TRBV7-9
CDR3: CASSDGTGNTGELFF

size: -
V: TRBV27
CDR3: CASSEPSALGSPDTQYF

size: -
V: TRBV7-9
CDR3: CASSSRDRVYGYTF

size: -
V: TRBV14
CDR3: CASSPLAGIYNEQFF

size: -
V: TRBV11-1
CDR3: CASSLQRGFSYEQYF

size: -
V: TRBV6-5
CDR3: CASSSRGYSYEQYF

size: -
V: TRBV6-6
CDR3: CASRAGHYGYTF

size: -
V: TRBV9
CDR3: CASSLEGDTQYF

size: -
V: TRBV27
CDR3: CASSFTGGGEQFF

size: once
V: TRBV30
CDR3: CAWGDGGEQYF

size: few
V: TRBV19
CDR3: CASSIRRENTEAFF

size: -
V: TRBV21-1
CDR3: CASSLGRGPSGNTIYF

size: -
V: TRBV7-9
CDR3: CASSSGTTSTDTQYF

size: -
V: TRBV7-9
CDR3: CASSLSSQSEQYF

size: once
V: TRBV4-3
CDR3: CASSQVDSYLTEAFF

size: -
V: TRBV6-5
CDR3: CASSYPEGGRRAEAFF

size: -
V: TRBV14
CDR3: CASSQEGLARYEQYF

size: -
V: TRBV7-8
CDR3: CASSLLAGEPAVKNIQYF

size: -
V: TRBV20-1
CDR3: CRSDYGYTF

size: -
V: TRBV14
CDR3: CASRDDRDRVHEQYF